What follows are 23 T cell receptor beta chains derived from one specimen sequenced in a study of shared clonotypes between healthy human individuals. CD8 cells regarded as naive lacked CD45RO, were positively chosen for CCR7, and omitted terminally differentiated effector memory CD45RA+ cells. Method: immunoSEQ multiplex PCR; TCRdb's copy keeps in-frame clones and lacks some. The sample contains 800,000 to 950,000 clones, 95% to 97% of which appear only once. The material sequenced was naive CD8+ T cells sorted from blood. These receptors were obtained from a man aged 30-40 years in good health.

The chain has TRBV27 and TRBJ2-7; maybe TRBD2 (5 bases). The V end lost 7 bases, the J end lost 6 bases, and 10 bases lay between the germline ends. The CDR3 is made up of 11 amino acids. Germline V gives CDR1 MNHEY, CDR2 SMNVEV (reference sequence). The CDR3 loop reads CASTPGIEQYF. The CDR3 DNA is TGTGCCAGCACTCCCGGGATCGAGCAGTACTTC.

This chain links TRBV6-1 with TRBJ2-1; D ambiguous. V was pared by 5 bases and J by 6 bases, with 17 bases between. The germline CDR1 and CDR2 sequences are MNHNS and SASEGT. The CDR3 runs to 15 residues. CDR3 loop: CASSSISSEPNEQFF. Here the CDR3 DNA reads TGTGCCAGCAGTTCCATTTCCTCGGAGCCCAATGAGCAGTTCTTC.

This CDR3 reads CASSPTSGRAVEQFF. The CDR3 DNA reads as TGTGCCAGCAGCCCCACTAGCGGGAGGGCCGTTGAGCAGTTCTTC. The genes are TRBV9 and TRBJ2-1, with 13 positions matching TRBD2. The germline CDR1 and CDR2 sequences are SGDLS and YYNGEE. V shed 4 bases, J shed 9 bases, and the junction held 7 bases outside the gene matches. The CDR3 contains 15 residues.

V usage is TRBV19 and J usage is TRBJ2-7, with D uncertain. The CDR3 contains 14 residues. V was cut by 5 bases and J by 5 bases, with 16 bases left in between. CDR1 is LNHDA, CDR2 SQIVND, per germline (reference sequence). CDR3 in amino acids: CASSSTLTRDEQYF. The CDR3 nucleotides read TGTGCCAGTAGTTCGACGCTGACAAGAGACGAGCAGTACTTC.

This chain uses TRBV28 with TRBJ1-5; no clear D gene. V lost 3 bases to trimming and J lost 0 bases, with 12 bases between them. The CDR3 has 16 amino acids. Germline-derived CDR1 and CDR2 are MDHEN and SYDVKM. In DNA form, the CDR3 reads TGTGCCAGCAGTTTCAGTGGGGTATATAGCAATCAGCCCCAGCATTTT. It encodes CASSFSGVYSNQPQHF.

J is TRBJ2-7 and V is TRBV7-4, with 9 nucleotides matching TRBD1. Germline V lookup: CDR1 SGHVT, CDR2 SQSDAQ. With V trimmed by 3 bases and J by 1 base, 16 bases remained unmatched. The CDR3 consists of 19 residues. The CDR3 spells CASSFLRDRERSTSYEQYF. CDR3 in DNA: TGTGCCAGCAGCTTTCTGAGGGACAGGGAACGGAGTACATCCTACGAGCAGTACTTC. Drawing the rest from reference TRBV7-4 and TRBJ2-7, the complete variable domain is GAGVSQSPRYKVAKRGRDVALRCDSISGHVTLYWYRQTLGQGSEVLTYSQSDAQRDKSGRPSGRFSAERPERSVSTLKIQRTEQGDSAVYLCASSFLRDRERSTSYEQYFGPGTRLTVT.

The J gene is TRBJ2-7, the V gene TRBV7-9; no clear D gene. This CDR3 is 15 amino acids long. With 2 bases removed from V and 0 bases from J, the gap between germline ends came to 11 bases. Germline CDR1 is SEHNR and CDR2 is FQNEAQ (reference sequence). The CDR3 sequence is CASSLFNRNSYEQYF. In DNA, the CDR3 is TGTGCCAGCAGCTTATTCAACCGGAACTCCTACGAGCAGTACTTC.

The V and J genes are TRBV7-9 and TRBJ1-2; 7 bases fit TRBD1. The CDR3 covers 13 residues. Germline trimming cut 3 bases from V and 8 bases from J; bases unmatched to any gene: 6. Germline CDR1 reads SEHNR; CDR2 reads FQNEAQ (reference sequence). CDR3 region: CASSLPTGDGYTF. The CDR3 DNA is TGTGCCAGCAGCTTGCCCACAGGGGACGGCTACACCTTC.

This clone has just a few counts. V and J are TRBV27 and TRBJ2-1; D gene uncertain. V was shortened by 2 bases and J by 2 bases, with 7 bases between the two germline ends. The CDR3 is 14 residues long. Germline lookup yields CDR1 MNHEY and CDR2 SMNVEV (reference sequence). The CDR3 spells CASSLKVTYNEQFF. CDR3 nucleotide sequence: TGTGCCAGCAGTTTAAAGGTAACCTACAATGAGCAGTTCTTC.

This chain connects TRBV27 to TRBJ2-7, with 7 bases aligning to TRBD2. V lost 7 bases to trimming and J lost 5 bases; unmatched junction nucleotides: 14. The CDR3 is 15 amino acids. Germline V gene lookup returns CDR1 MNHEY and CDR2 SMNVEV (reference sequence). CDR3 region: CASNPGGLVSHEQYF. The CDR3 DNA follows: TGTGCCAGCAACCCCGGCGGACTAGTTTCCCACGAGCAGTACTTC.

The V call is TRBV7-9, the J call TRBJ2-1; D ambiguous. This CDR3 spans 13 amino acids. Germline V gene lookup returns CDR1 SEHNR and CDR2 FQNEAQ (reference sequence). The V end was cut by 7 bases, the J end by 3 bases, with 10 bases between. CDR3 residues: CASTPGLYNEQFF. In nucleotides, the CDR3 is TGTGCCAGCACCCCCGGGCTCTACAATGAGCAGTTCTTC.

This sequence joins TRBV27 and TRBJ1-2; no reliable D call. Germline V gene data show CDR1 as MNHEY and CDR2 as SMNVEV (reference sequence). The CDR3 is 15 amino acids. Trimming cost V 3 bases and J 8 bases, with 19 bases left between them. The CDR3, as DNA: TGTGCCAGCAGTTTCCTAGATCGGGGAACGGGGGGCTACACCTTC. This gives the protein CASSFLDRGTGGYTF.

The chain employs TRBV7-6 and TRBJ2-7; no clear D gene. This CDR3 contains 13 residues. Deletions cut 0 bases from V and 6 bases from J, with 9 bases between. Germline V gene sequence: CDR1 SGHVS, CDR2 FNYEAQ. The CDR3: CASSLAHRLEQYF. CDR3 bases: TGTGCCAGCAGCTTAGCGCACCGGCTCGAGCAGTACTTC.

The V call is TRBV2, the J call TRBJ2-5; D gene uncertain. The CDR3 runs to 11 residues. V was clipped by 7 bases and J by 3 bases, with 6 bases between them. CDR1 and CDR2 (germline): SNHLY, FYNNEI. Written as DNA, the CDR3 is TGTGCCAGCAACTCGGAAGAGACCCAGTACTTC. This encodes CASNSEETQYF.

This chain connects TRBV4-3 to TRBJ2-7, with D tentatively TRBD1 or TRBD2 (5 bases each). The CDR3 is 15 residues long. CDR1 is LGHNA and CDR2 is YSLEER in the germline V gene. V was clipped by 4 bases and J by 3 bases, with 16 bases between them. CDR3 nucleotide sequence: TGCGCCAGCAGCCCCATGACCGGGGACCACTACGAGCAGTACTTC. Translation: CASSPMTGDHYEQYF.

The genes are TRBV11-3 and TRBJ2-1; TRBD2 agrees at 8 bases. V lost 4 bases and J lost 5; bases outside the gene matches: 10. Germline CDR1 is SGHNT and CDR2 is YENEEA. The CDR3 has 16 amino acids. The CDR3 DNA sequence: TGTGCCAGCAGCTACCGATTAGCGGGAACCAACAATGAGCAGTTCTTC. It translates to CASSYRLAGTNNEQFF. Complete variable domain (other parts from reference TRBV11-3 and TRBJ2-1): EAGVVQSPRYKIIEKKQPVAFWCNPISGHNTLYWYLQNLGQGPELLIRYENEEAVDDSQLPKDRFSAERLKGVDSTLKIQPAELGDSAVYLCASSYRLAGTNNEQFFGPGTRLTVL.

This CDR3 reads CASSFLAGTGEQFF. As DNA, the CDR3 is TGTGCCAGCAGCTTTTTAGCGGGAACCGGTGAGCAGTTCTTC. This chain uses TRBV11-2 with TRBJ2-1, with 8 bases matching TRBD2. V shed 3 bases, J shed 9 bases, and the junction held 7 bases outside the gene matches. The CDR3 length is 14 residues. Looked up from germline, CDR1 is SGHAT and CDR2 is FQNNGV.

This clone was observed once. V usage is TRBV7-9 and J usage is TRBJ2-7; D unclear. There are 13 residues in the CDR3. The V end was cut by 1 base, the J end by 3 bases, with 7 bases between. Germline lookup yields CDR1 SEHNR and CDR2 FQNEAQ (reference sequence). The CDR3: CASSLGPNYEQYF. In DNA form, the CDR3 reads TGTGCCAGCAGCTTAGGACCTAACTACGAGCAGTACTTC.

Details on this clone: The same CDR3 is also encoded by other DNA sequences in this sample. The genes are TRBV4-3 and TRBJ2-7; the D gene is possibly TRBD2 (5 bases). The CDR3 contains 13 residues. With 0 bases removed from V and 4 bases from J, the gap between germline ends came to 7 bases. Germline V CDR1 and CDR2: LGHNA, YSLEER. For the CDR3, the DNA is TGCGCCAGCAGCCAAGATCGCGGGTACGAGCAGTACTTC. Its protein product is CASSQDRGYEQYF.

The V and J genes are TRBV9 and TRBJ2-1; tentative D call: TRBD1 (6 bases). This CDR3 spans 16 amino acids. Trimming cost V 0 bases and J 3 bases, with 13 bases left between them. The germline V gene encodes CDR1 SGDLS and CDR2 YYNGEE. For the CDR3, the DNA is TGTGCCAGCAGCGTAGGGGACACCGGAATCTACAATGAGCAGTTCTTC. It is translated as CASSVGDTGIYNEQFF.

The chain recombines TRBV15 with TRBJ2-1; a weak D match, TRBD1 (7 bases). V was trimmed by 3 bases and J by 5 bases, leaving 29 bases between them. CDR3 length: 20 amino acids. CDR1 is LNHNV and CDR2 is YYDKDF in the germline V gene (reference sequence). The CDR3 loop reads CATSSGLGVAGTGQDNEQFF. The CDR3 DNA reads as TGTGCCACCAGCAGCGGCCTGGGGGTTGCGGGAACTGGACAGGACAATGAGCAGTTCTTC.

CDR3 DNA: TGTGCCAGCAGTGAACAGCCGAGACAGATCAACTATGGCTACACCTTC. Its protein product is CASSEQPRQINYGYTF. The chain combines TRBV6-1 with TRBJ1-2; tentative D call: TRBD1 (5 bases). V lost 2 bases to trimming and J lost 2 bases, with 15 bases between them. Germline V gives CDR1 MNHNS, CDR2 SASEGT. This CDR3 is built from 16 residues.

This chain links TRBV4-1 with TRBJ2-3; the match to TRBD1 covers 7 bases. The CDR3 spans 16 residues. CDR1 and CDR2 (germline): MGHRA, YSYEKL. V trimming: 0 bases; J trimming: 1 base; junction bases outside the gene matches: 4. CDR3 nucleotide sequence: TGCGCCAGCAGCCAAGATGGAACAGGGGGCACAGATACGCAGTATTTT. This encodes CASSQDGTGGTDTQYF.